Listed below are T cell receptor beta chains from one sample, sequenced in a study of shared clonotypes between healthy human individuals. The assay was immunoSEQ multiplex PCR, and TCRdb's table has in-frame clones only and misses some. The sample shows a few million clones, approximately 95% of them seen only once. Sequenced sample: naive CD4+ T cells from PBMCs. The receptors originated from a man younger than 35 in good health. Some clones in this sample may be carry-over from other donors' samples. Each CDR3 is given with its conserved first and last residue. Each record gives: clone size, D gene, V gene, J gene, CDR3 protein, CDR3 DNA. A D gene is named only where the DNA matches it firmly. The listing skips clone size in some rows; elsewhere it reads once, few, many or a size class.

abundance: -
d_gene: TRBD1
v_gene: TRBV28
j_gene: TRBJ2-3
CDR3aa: CASSFVDRADTQYF
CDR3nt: TGTGCCAGCAGTTTTGTGGACAGGGCAGATACGCAGTATTTT

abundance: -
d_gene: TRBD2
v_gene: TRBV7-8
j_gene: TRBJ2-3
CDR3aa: CASSYLAGAQAQDTQYF
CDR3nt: TGTGCCAGCAGCTATTTAGCGGGAGCTCAAGCCCAGGATACGCAGTATTTT

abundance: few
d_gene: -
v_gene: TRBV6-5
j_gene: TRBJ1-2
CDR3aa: CASSWTDGGYTF
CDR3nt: TGTGCCAGCAGTTGGACGGATGGGGGCTACACCTTC

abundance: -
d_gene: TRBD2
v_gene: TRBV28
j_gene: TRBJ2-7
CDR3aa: CASSPPGGPIEQYF
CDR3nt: TGTGCCAGCAGTCCCCCGGGAGGGCCTATCGAGCAGTACTTC

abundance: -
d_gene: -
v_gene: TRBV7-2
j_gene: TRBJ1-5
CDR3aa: CASSLYVRSNQPQHF
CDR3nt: TGTGCCAGCAGCCTATATGTGAGGAGCAATCAGCCCCAGCATTTT

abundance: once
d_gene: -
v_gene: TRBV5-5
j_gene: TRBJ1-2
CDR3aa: CASSMSAGDYGYTF
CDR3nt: TGTGCCAGCAGCATGTCGGCAGGGGACTATGGCTACACCTTC

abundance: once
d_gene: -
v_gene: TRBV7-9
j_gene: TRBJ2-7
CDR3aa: CASSLRVGAYEQYF
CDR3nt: TGTGCCAGCAGCCTAAGGGTCGGCGCCTACGAGCAGTACTTC

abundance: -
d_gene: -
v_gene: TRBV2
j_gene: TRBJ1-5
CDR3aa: CASSPRGTRGGQPQHF
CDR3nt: TGTGCCAGCAGTCCAAGAGGGACGAGAGGTGGGCAGCCCCAGCATTTT

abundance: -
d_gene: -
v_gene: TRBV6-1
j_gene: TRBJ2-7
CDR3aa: CASSEVQPGAYEQYF
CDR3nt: TGTGCCAGCAGTGAGGTACAACCAGGGGCATACGAGCAGTACTTC

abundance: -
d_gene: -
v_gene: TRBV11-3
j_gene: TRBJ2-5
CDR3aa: CASSIGQWQTQYF
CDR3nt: TGTGCCAGCAGCATAGGACAGTGGCAGACCCAGTACTTC

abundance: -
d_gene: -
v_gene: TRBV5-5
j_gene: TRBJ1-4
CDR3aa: CASSLGGNNEKLFF
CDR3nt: TGTGCCAGCAGCTTAGGGGGAAACAATGAAAAACTGTTTTTT

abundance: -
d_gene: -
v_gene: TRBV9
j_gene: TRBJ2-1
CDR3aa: CASSVGPVRDEQFF
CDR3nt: TGTGCCAGCAGCGTAGGCCCGGTCAGGGATGAGCAGTTCTTC

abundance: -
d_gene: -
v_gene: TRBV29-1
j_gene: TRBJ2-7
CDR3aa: CSVTGHPGEQYF
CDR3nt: TGCAGCGTTACGGGACACCCCGGCGAGCAGTACTTC

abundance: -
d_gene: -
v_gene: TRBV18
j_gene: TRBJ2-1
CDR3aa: CASSPIGLGYNEQFF
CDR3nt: TGTGCCAGCTCACCAATCGGACTGGGGTACAATGAGCAGTTCTTC

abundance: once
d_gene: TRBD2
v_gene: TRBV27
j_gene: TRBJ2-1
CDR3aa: CASSLRTSGSGGEQFF
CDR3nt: TGTGCCAGCAGTTTACGGACTAGCGGGAGTGGTGGTGAGCAGTTCTTC

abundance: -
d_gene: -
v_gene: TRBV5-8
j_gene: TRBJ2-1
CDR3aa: CASSFRSGGSYNEQFF
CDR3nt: TGTGCCAGCAGCTTCAGGTCAGGAGGCTCCTACAATGAGCAGTTCTTC

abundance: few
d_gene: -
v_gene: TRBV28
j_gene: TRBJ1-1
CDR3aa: CASRALNTEAFF
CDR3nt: TGTGCCAGCAGGGCATTGAACACTGAAGCTTTCTTT

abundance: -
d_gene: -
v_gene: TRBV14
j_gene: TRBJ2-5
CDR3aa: CASSPIRTTQETQYF
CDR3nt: TGTGCCAGCAGTCCCATCCGGACTACGCAAGAGACCCAGTACTTC

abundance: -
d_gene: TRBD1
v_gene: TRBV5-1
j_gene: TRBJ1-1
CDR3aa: CASSAGQPNTEAFF
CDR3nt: TGCGCCAGCAGCGCGGGACAGCCGAACACTGAAGCTTTCTTT

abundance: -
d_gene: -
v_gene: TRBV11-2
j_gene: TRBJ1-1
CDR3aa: CASSLSMPPAFF
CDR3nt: TGTGCCAGCAGCTTATCCATGCCACCAGCTTTCTTT

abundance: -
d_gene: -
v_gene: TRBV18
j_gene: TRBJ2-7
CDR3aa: CASSPRLTYEQYF
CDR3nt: TGTGCCAGCTCACCAAGGTTGACCTACGAGCAGTACTTC

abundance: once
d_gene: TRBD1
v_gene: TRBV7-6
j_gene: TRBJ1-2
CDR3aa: CASSIRDRGRFGNYGYTF
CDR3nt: TGTGCCAGCAGCATCCGGGACAGGGGGAGGTTCGGAAACTATGGCTACACCTTC

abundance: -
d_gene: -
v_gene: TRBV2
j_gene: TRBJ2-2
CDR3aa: CASQSRQGLIINSGELFF
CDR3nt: TGTGCCAGCCAAAGCCGACAGGGACTGATTATTAACTCCGGGGAGCTGTTTTTT